The clone carrying this T cell receptor (beta chain) was seen more than once but under ten times. The antigen remains unidentified. This record belongs to a study of T cells after yellow fever vaccination. Looking at the study overall: Preparation of fractions with low cell numbers was performed using SMART-Seq v4 Ultra Low Input.

The study's findings and limits: FACS-sorted repertoires could contain abundant clonotypes contaminating from the bulk population.

TCRdb re-analysed the 5' RACE reads in MiXCR, keeping a single row per CDR3 protein. The table has some 120,000 distinct CDR3 sequences, 13% to 15% seen once. Germline V gene sequence: CDR1 ENHRY, CDR2 SYGVKD. The ends were cut back, 0 bases at V and 5 bases at J, with 11 bases in the middle. This CDR3 has 15 residues. The sequences come from CD8+ T cells sorted from PBMCs, collected 5 days after the yellow fever booster vaccination. This clonotype was obtained from a man aged 18-30 years who received the YFV17D yellow fever vaccine. This rearrangement joins TRBV10-3 to TRBJ1-5; D perhaps matches TRBD1 (5 bases). The CDR3 here is CAISESGASDQPQHF. In DNA, the CDR3 is TGTGCCATCAGTGAGTCAGGGGCCTCGGATCAGCCCCAGCATTTT.